A selection of T cell receptor beta chains follows, all from one sample in a study of radiation and T cells in renal cell carcinoma. The method was immunoSEQ multiplex PCR; TCRdb's version includes in-frame clones alone and lacks a portion of them. The sample has about 130,000 clones, roughly 80% seen once; the top ten hold approximately 3%. The sample here was blood, taken from a patient whose treatment included radiotherapy and nephrectomy. Receptor source: a woman aged 60-70 years with renal cell carcinoma. Each CDR3 is given without its conserved first and last residue. The size field is filled for only some rows; it gives once, few, many or a size class.

>.|TRBJ1-5|TRBV19
ASSMAPGNGQPQH
>.|TRBJ2-1|TRBV7-2
ASSLWGGGAYNEQF
>.|TRBJ2-7|TRBV5-4
ASSPDRFHYEQY
>.|TRBJ1-1|TRBV9
ASSPGGGRTEAF
>.|TRBJ2-5|TRBV5-6
ASSLTSGGAGGTQY
>few|TRBJ1-5|TRBV2
ASRATGTDGQPQH
>.|TRBJ2-7|TRBV28
ASTGQGEGYYEQY
>.|TRBJ1-4|TRBV2
ASSYHRGNEAEKLF
>.|TRBJ1-4|TRBV11-2
ASSPGNEKLF
>.|TRBJ2-5|TRBV2
ASSEISETQY
>once|TRBJ2-1|TRBV5-1
ASSWAGTGGIYEQF
>.|TRBJ2-1|TRBV20-1
SASQERF
>.|TRBJ2-7|TRBV29-1
SVGRAGDEQY
>.|TRBJ2-3|TRBV4-1
ASSQSGGVTDTQY